The clone carrying this T cell receptor (beta chain) occurred many times. Its target is not known. This entry is derived from a study of T-cell reconstitution after alpha-beta-depleted transplantation in children. The length of the CDR3 is 14 residues. The V end was cut by 3 bases, the J end by 5 bases, with 10 bases between. Unique molecular identifiers were incorporated when the TCRbeta library was constructed. TCRdb re-analysed the PCR reads in MiXCR, keeping a single row per CDR3 protein. The sample lists 100,000 or so distinct CDR3 sequences; approximately 6% were seen once. Findings and caveats of the study: Several hundred expanded graft clones reportedly gave rise to the alpha-beta T cells present about two months after transplant. Most T-cell counts and diversity one year after the transplant came from T cells that were newly produced.

The TCR originated in a female patient aged 2 to 10 who had a stem cell transplant for Fanconi anemia, so the T cells may come from the graft donor. The input for sequencing was PBMCs, mostly from graft donor cells, taken 60 days after TCRalphabeta/CD19-depleted stem cell transplant. The chain carries TRBV12-3 or TRBV12-4 and TRBJ1-4; no reliable D call. The CDR3: CASSFFKVNEKLFF. The CDR3, as DNA: TGTGCCAGCAGTTTCTTTAAGGTCAATGAAAAACTGTTTTTT.